The 18 T cell receptor beta chains listed next were all sequenced from one sample in a study of blood T cell repertoires in COVID-19. Some clones are missing from TCRdb's copy, which holds only in-frame ones; the method was immunoSEQ multiplex PCR. The data hold 250,000 or so clones, with about 80% observed a single time. Material for sequencing was PBMCs or T cells enriched from blood (not recorded which). The source is a man aged 50-59 years who had recovered from COVID-19.

This clone came up once. The rearrangement links TRBV6-4 to TRBJ1-2; D not resolved. This CDR3 is built from 14 residues. The germline V gene has CDR1 MRHNA and CDR2 SNTAGT. V shed 3 bases and J shed 3 bases, with 11 bases lying between them. CDR3 sequence: CASSDAGSDYGYTF. CDR3 DNA: TGTGCCAGCAGTGATGCGGGATCAGACTATGGCTACACCTTC.

V and J are TRBV2 and TRBJ2-2; the match to TRBD1 covers 8 bases. J gave up 3 bases and V 4 bases, and 10 bases lay outside the gene matches. Germline assignment: CDR1 SNHLY and CDR2 FYNNEI. This CDR3 region has 17 residues. CDR3 region: CASSVGAGGYDTGELFF. CDR3 bases: TGTGCCAGCAGTGTAGGGGCAGGGGGCTATGACACCGGGGAGCTGTTTTTT.

The chain is built from TRBV11-1 and TRBJ2-7; maybe TRBD1 (6 bases). CDR3 size: 14 residues. In germline, CDR1 is SGHAT, CDR2 FQDESV (reference sequence). V dropped 2 bases and J dropped 5 bases, with 13 bases sitting between them. Here the CDR3 reads CASSLSQGRHEQYF. CDR3 DNA: TGTGCCAGCAGCTTATCCCAGGGGCGGCACGAGCAGTACTTC.

DNA for the CDR3: TGTGCCAGCAGCCAAGAGGGGACAGGGTATAATTCACCCCTCCACTTT. Translated, it gives CASSQEGTGYNSPLHF. J is TRBJ1-6 and V is TRBV3-1 (or the pseudogene TRBV3-2), with 9 bases identical to TRBD1. Trimming removed 0 bases from V and 4 bases from J; junction bases left unmatched: 1. This CDR3 has 16 amino acids. Germline CDR1 is LGHDT and CDR2 is YNNKEL (reference sequence).

The sample holds many counts of this clone. The chain couples TRBV6-5 to TRBJ1-5; 11 nucleotides align to TRBD1. The germline V gene has CDR1 MNHEY and CDR2 SVGAGI. The CDR3 extends over 14 amino acids. With V trimmed by 4 bases and J by 5 bases, 1 base remained unmatched. CDR3 amino acids: CASSWTGGDQPQHF. CDR3 nucleotide sequence: TGTGCCAGCAGTTGGACAGGGGGCGATCAGCCCCAGCATTTT.

The rearrangement uses TRBV28 and TRBJ2-4; 13 nucleotides align to TRBD2. V was clipped by 3 bases and J by 1 base; unmatched bases: 6. Germline V gene sequence: CDR1 MDHEN, CDR2 SYDVKM. The length of the CDR3 is 18 residues. CDR3 sequence: CASSFWTSGSTAKNIQYF. CDR3 coding DNA: TGTGCCAGCAGTTTCTGGACTAGCGGGAGTACGGCCAAAAACATTCAGTACTTC.

This chain connects TRBV5-1 to TRBJ2-1; 9 bases match TRBD1. V lost 6 bases to trimming and J lost 0 bases; unmatched junction nucleotides: 13. The CDR3 has 18 amino acids. Germline V CDR1 and CDR2: SGHRS, YFSETQ. The CDR3 protein is CASTPGQGYNSSYNEQFF. DNA for the CDR3: TGCGCCAGCACCCCGGGACAGGGCTATAACAGCTCCTACAATGAGCAGTTCTTC.

The chain employs TRBV7-8 and TRBJ2-7, with unresolved D. In germline, CDR1 is SGHVS, CDR2 FQNEAQ. CDR3 length: 15 residues. V was pared by 1 base and J by 0 bases, with 10 bases between. The CDR3 region is CASSLGGSNSYEQYF. For the CDR3, the DNA is TGTGCCAGCAGCTTAGGAGGTTCTAACTCCTACGAGCAGTACTTC.

The CDR3 here is CASSRGDSNQPQHF. The CDR3, as DNA: TGTGCCAGCAGTAGAGGAGATAGCAATCAGCCCCAGCATTTT. The chain recombines TRBV2 with TRBJ1-5; D gene ambiguous. CDR1 is SNHLY, CDR2 FYNNEI, per germline. V lost 5 bases and J 0 bases, leaving 8 bases between the germline ends. The CDR3 loop spans 14 amino acids.

The rearrangement joins TRBV29-1 to TRBJ2-1; 7 bases are shared with TRBD1. CDR3 length: 16 amino acids. V lost 0 bases to trimming and J lost 1 base; unmatched junction nucleotides: 6. The germline V gene encodes CDR1 SQVTM and CDR2 ANQGSEA. The CDR3 region has the DNA TGCAGCGTTGAAGACCCCGACAGGGCGTCCTACAATGAGCAGTTCTTC. It encodes CSVEDPDRASYNEQFF.

Worth noting for this clone: Other nucleotide sequences from this sample produce the same CDR3. J is TRBJ1-5 and V is TRBV12-3 or TRBV12-4; no definite D call. This CDR3 comprises 13 residues. V dropped 7 bases and J dropped 1 base, with 8 bases sitting between them. The CDR3 DNA reads as TGTGCCAGCAAGGGCGGGAGCAATCAGCCCCAGCATTTT. This translates into CASKGGSNQPQHF.

This rearrangement joins TRBV30 to TRBJ1-2, with D possibly TRBD1 on 5 matching bases. Germline CDR1 GTSNPN, CDR2 SVGIG (reference sequence). This CDR3 is built from 12 residues. V was trimmed by 3 bases and J by 4 bases, leaving 9 bases between them. In DNA form, the CDR3 reads TGTGCCTGGAGCCAAAGGGGCTATGGCTACACCTTC. It yields the protein CAWSQRGYGYTF.

In its sample, this clone was seen a few times. The chain combines TRBV6-6 with TRBJ2-5, with a weak D call TRBD2 (6 bases). Trimming pared 5 bases from V and 7 bases from J, leaving 14 bases between. The CDR3 consists of 13 residues. CDR1 is MNHNY, CDR2 SVGAGI, per germline (reference sequence). CDR3 loop: CASSPSLGGTQYF. CDR3 sequence (DNA): TGTGCCAGCAGTCCCTCACTGGGGGGGACCCAGTACTTC.

The chain employs TRBV30 and TRBJ1-2; D is ambiguous. The CDR3 runs 10 residues. Germline CDR1 reads GTSNPN; CDR2 reads SVGIG (reference sequence). V lost 2 bases, J lost 8 bases, and 6 bases lay in between. CDR3 in DNA: TGTGCCTGGAGTTCAAGCGGCTACACCTTC. It encodes CAWSSSGYTF.

The sample holds one count of this clone. J is TRBJ2-7 and V is TRBV19; TRBD2 matches 7 bases. The germline V gene encodes CDR1 LNHDA and CDR2 SQIVND (reference sequence). CDR3 length equals 16 residues. V dropped 9 bases and J dropped 2; count of bases not matched to a gene: 16. The chain's CDR3 is CARAFDSGTTTYEQYF. The DNA for the CDR3 is TGTGCCAGGGCATTCGATTCCGGGACTACTACCTACGAGCAGTACTTC.

The chain joins TRBV27 to TRBJ1-5; 7 bases match TRBD1. The CDR3 has 16 residues. The germline gives CDR1 MNHEY, CDR2 SMNVEV (reference sequence). V was pared by 5 bases and J by 2 bases, with 9 bases of the junction left unmatched. CDR3 loop: CASSGQTGDGNQPQHF. In DNA form, the CDR3 reads TGTGCCAGCAGTGGCCAAACAGGGGATGGCAATCAGCCCCAGCATTTT.

The chain links TRBV7-9 to TRBJ2-1; TRBD2 matches at 11 bases. This CDR3 has 15 amino acids. With 0 bases clipped from V and 13 bases from J, the junction kept 8 bases outside the gene matches. Germline CDR1 is SEHNR and CDR2 is FQNEAQ (reference sequence). This CDR3 is CASSLAGTSGRGQFF. CDR3 in DNA: TGTGCCAGCAGCTTAGCCGGGACTAGCGGTAGGGGTCAGTTCTTC.

This chain uses TRBV5-4 with TRBJ1-2; 9 positions agree with TRBD1. After removal of 3 bases from V and 4 bases from J, the junction contained 4 bases not matched to a gene. This CDR3 contains 14 residues. Germline V gene data show CDR1 as SGHNT and CDR2 as YYREEE (reference sequence). CDR3 DNA sequence: TGTGCCAGCAGCTCACAGGGGGCGCCCTATGGCTACACCTTC. Translation: CASSSQGAPYGYTF.